The rows below give T cell receptor beta chains drawn from one sample of a study of CD8 T cells in Susac syndrome. Each CDR3 protein gets one entry after TCRdb re-called the immunoSEQ multiplex PCR reads with MiXCR. The repertoire holds around 71,000 distinct CDR3 sequences, with nearly 96% as singletons. The sequenced sample was CD4+ T cells from PBMCs. These TCRs come from a human donor with multiple sclerosis. The CDR3 runs from the conserved cysteine through the conserved F or W. The D gene is left open where the match is weak. The size of a clone is reported for some rows only, either as once, few or many, or as a class for expanded clones.

>TRBV18|TRBJ1-5|NA|TRBD1
CASSPGQDQPQHF
TGTGCCAGCTCACCCGGACAGGACCAGCCCCAGCATTTT
>TRBV11-2|TRBJ2-3|NA|NA
CASSLFTDTQYF
TGTGCCAGCAGCTTATTTACAGATACGCAGTATTTT
>TRBV7-2|TRBJ1-2|NA|NA
CASSFSAVNYGYTF
TGTGCCAGCAGCTTTTCTGCTGTTAACTATGGCTACACCTTC
>TRBV13|TRBJ1-1|NA|NA
CASSWTGRNTEAFF
TGTGCCAGCAGCTGGACGGGGAGGAACACTGAAGCTTTCTTT
>TRBV3-1|TRBJ1-1|NA|NA
CASSQRGGSEAFF
TGTGCCAGCAGCCAACGGGGGGGGTCTGAAGCTTTCTTT
>TRBV5-1|TRBJ2-7|NA|NA
CASSSPHIYEQYF
TGCGCCAGCAGCTCCCCTCATATTTACGAGCAGTACTTC
>TRBV4-1|TRBJ2-1|NA|NA
CASRGSIHNEQFF
TGCGCCAGCAGAGGCTCCATCCACAATGAGCAGTTCTTC
>TRBV20-1|TRBJ2-3|once|TRBD2
CSATPGTSGGTDTQYF
TGCAGTGCTACCCCAGGGACTAGCGGGGGGACAGATACGCAGTATTTT
>TRBV6-1|TRBJ2-7|NA|TRBD2
CASSVVGEGYEQYF
TGTGCCAGCAGTGTTGTGGGGGAGGGCTACGAGCAGTACTTC
>TRBV7-2|TRBJ2-3|NA|NA
CASSLRPSPSTDTQYF
TGTGCCAGCAGCTTAAGGCCCAGCCCTAGCACAGATACGCAGTATTTT
>TRBV4-1|TRBJ2-7|NA|NA
CASSIGGDYEQYF
TGCGCCAGCAGCATCGGCGGGGACTACGAGCAGTACTTC
>TRBV29-1|TRBJ2-6|NA|NA
CSVRTGYSGANVLTF
TGCAGCGTTAGGACGGGGTACTCTGGGGCCAACGTCCTGACTTTC
>TRBV20-1|TRBJ1-5|NA|TRBD1
CSADSGQGKYQPQHF
TGCAGTGCTGACTCCGGACAGGGAAAATATCAGCCCCAGCATTTT
>TRBV29-1|TRBJ2-7|NA|TRBD1
CSVGQDYEQYF
TGCAGCGTCGGACAGGACTACGAGCAGTACTTC
>TRBV6-1|TRBJ2-2|NA|NA
CASRAGPSNTGELFF
TGTGCCAGCCGGGCCGGGCCGTCGAACACCGGGGAGCTGTTTTTT
>TRBV7-9|TRBJ2-7|NA|TRBD1
CASSLVRDRGGEQYF
TGTGCCAGCAGCTTAGTGCGGGACAGGGGGGGCGAGCAGTACTTC
>TRBV3-1|TRBJ2-3|NA|NA
CASSPTDYTDTQYF
TGTGCCAGCAGCCCGACGGACTACACAGATACGCAGTATTTT
>TRBV3-1|TRBJ2-5|NA|NA
CASSGYRVSGETQYF
TGTGCCAGCAGCGGATACAGGGTTAGCGGAGAGACCCAGTACTTC
>TRBV7-2|TRBJ2-5|NA|TRBD2
CASSWAGETETQYF
TGTGCCAGCAGCTGGGCGGGGGAGACGGAGACCCAGTACTTC
>TRBV4-1|TRBJ2-7|NA|NA
CASSQDPQGEQYF
TGCGCCAGCAGCCAAGACCCCCAGGGAGAGCAGTACTTC
>TRBV5-1|TRBJ2-3|NA|TRBD2
CASSSGLAGTTDTQYF
TGCGCCAGCAGCTCCGGACTAGCGGGGACCACAGATACGCAGTATTTT
>TRBV4-2|TRBJ2-2|NA|NA
CASSQTIRTVTITGELFF
TGTGCCAGCAGCCAAACCATTAGGACAGTTACTATCACCGGGGAGCTGTTTTTT
>TRBV2|TRBJ1-5|NA|NA
CASTLGFGQPQHF
TGTGCCAGCACCCTAGGGTTTGGGCAGCCCCAGCATTTT
>TRBV29-1|TRBJ2-5|NA|TRBD1
CSVRQGGQTQYF
TGCAGCGTTCGACAGGGGGGACAGACCCAGTACTTC
>TRBV18|TRBJ2-6|NA|NA
CASSPQTGLPSSGANVLTF
TGTGCCAGCTCACCCCAAACAGGGCTCCCTAGCTCTGGGGCCAACGTCCTGACTTTC
>TRBV9|TRBJ1-6|NA|TRBD1
CASSGGQGVPLHF
TGTGCCAGCAGCGGGGGACAGGGAGTACCCCTCCACTTT
>TRBV30|TRBJ1-5|NA|TRBD1
CAWGQGFQPQHF
TGTGCCTGGGGACAGGGGTTTCAGCCCCAGCATTTT
>TRBV29-1|TRBJ1-2|NA|NA
CSVDRVGYGYTF
TGCAGCGTTGACAGGGTGGGCTATGGCTACACCTTC
>TRBV30|TRBJ2-2|NA|TRBD1
CAWKGQGYTGELFF
TGTGCCTGGAAGGGACAGGGGTACACCGGGGAGCTGTTTTTT
>TRBV6-2/TRBV6-3|TRBJ2-1|NA|TRBD1
CASRDRGNEQFF
TGTGCCAGCAGGGACAGGGGCAATGAGCAGTTCTTC
>TRBV7-6|TRBJ1-1|NA|NA
CASSPLRASPNTEAFF
TGTGCCAGCAGCCCCCTGCGCGCGTCTCCAAACACTGAAGCTTTCTTT
>TRBV3-1|TRBJ2-3|NA|NA
CASSQDRRQRQYF
TGTGCCAGCAGCCAAGATCGGAGACAACGGCAGTATTTT
>TRBV5-1|TRBJ2-5|once|TRBD1
CASSFQQGAGETQYF
TGCGCCAGCAGCTTCCAACAGGGGGCTGGGGAGACCCAGTACTTC
>TRBV2|TRBJ2-5|once|NA
CASSPNRGEETQYF
TGTGCCAGCAGTCCTAATCGTGGGGAAGAGACCCAGTACTTC
>TRBV9|TRBJ1-1|NA|NA
CASSVGGGESAEAFF
TGTGCCAGCAGCGTAGGAGGAGGGGAATCAGCTGAAGCTTTCTTT
>TRBV7-9|TRBJ2-2|NA|NA
CASSLGTANTGELFF
TGTGCCAGCAGCTTGGGGACGGCGAACACCGGGGAGCTGTTTTTT
>TRBV7-9|TRBJ2-5|NA|TRBD2
CASSPSGGKETQYF
TGTGCCAGCAGCCCGAGCGGGGGTAAAGAGACCCAGTACTTC
>TRBV27|TRBJ1-2|NA|NA
CASSLEDGYGYTF
TGTGCCAGCAGTTTGGAGGATGGCTATGGCTACACCTTC
>TRBV28|TRBJ2-5|few|NA
CASSLGVRETQYF
TGTGCCAGCAGTTTGGGGGTCCGCGAGACCCAGTACTTC
>TRBV24-1|TRBJ1-2|NA|NA
CATSEPGHNYGYTF
TGTGCCACCAGTGAGCCAGGGCATAACTATGGCTACACCTTC
>TRBV10-3|TRBJ2-1|NA|TRBD1
CATGSGQGSYNEQFF
TGTGCCACCGGGTCCGGACAGGGATCCTACAATGAGCAGTTCTTC
>TRBV5-1|TRBJ1-6|NA|TRBD1
CASSLRTGGGDSPLHF
TGCGCCAGCAGCCTACGGACAGGGGGCGGTGATTCACCCCTCCACTTT
>TRBV25-1|TRBJ2-5|NA|NA
CASSWPWGETQYF
TGTGCCAGCAGTTGGCCCTGGGGGGAGACCCAGTACTTC
>TRBV25-1|TRBJ1-2|NA|TRBD1
CASTRDRAGEYGYTF
TGTGCCAGCACACGGGACAGAGCGGGGGAATATGGCTACACCTTC
>TRBV6-1|TRBJ2-1|NA|NA
CASKGNEQFF
TGTGCCAGCAAGGGCAATGAGCAGTTCTTC
>TRBV20-1|TRBJ2-7|once|NA
CSGKGRDFAYEQYF
TGCAGTGGAAAGGGCAGGGACTTTGCCTACGAGCAGTACTTC
>TRBV5-1|TRBJ2-3|NA|TRBD2
CASSLVAPVGSGGRTDTQYF
TGCGCCAGCAGCTTGGTGGCCCCGGTTGGTAGCGGGGGGCGCACAGATACGCAGTATTTT
>TRBV29-1|TRBJ2-3|NA|NA
CSVRFTDTQYF
TGCAGCGTTCGATTCACAGATACGCAGTATTTT
>TRBV3-1|TRBJ2-2|NA|NA
CASSPTGAYTGELFF
TGTGCCAGCAGCCCTACGGGGGCCTACACCGGGGAGCTGTTTTTT
>TRBV3-1|TRBJ2-7|NA|TRBD2
CASSQGIAGFYEQYF
TGTGCCAGCAGCCAAGGGATAGCGGGATTCTACGAGCAGTACTTC
>TRBV7-8|TRBJ1-2|NA|TRBD1
CASSLVETGAYYGYTF
TGTGCCAGCAGCTTAGTGGAGACAGGGGCTTACTATGGCTACACCTTC
>TRBV7-8|TRBJ2-1|NA|TRBD2
CASSISGGVYNEQFF
TGTGCCAGCAGCATTAGCGGGGGAGTCTACAATGAGCAGTTCTTC
>TRBV29-1|TRBJ1-2|once|TRBD1
CSVSWTGDSYGYTF
TGCAGCGTTAGCTGGACAGGTGATTCATATGGCTACACCTTC
>TRBV2|TRBJ1-2|NA|NA
CASSEQGLEGYGYTF
TGTGCCAGCAGTGAACAGGGCCTCGAGGGCTATGGCTACACCTTC
>TRBV2|TRBJ1-1|NA|NA
CASSGQGHGTEAFF
TGTGCCAGCAGTGGCCAGGGGCACGGGACTGAAGCTTTCTTT
>TRBV3-1|TRBJ2-6|NA|NA
CASSPARSGANVLTF
TGTGCCAGCAGCCCAGCCAGGTCTGGGGCCAACGTCCTGACTTTC